What follows describes a single T cell receptor (beta chain). This CDR3 spans 14 amino acids. CDR1 is KGHSH and CDR2 is LQKENI in the germline V gene. The V and J ends lost 6 bases and 7 bases respectively, with 15 bases between them. The data stem from a study of OX40 agonist ivuxolimab in advanced cancers. Study background: Dose-escalation subjects each had hepatocellular carcinoma, melanoma, renal cell or head and neck cancer.

Repertoires were generated with immunoSEQ multiplex PCR, while TCRdb's copy carries only in-frame clones and drops some. The sample lists approximately 73,000 clones; about nine tenths were seen once. Autoimmune disease history or systemic immunosuppression was exclusionary. The investigators sampled blood at baseline, at cycle 4 day 1, and at cycle 7 day 1. The TCR was taken from an adult with an advanced solid tumor such as melanoma, head and neck, liver or kidney cancer. J is TRBJ1-4 and V is TRBV18, with TRBD1 as a possible D gene (5 bases). Source: CD4+ or CD8+ T cells sorted from blood, taken in a trial of the OX40 agonist ivuxolimab. The CDR3 DNA follows: TGTGCCAGCTCCCCGAATGGGGGTAGTGAAAAACTGTTTTTT. Translated: CASSPNGGSEKLFF. Based on the CDR3 plus reference TRBV18 and TRBJ1-4, the full variable domain is NAGVMQNPRHLVRRRGQEARLRCSPMKGHSHVYWYRQLPEEGLKFMVYLQKENIIDESGMPKERFSAEFPKEGPSILRIQQVVRGDSAAYFCASSPNGGSEKLFFGSGTQLSVL.